Listed below are T cell receptor beta chains from one sample, sequenced in a study of T cell responses to AZD1222 COVID-19 vaccine. Only in-frame clones appear in the TCRdb table, and some are missing; sequencing was by immunoSEQ multiplex PCR. The sample consists of some 98,000 clones, roughly 83% of them appearing once. Here the sequenced sample was peripheral blood, taken 28 days after the second AZD1222 dose. The receptors were gathered from an adult who received the AZD1222 COVID-19 vaccine. The CDR3 runs from the conserved cysteine through the conserved F or W. Each record gives: D gene, clone size, J gene, V gene, CDR3 protein, CDR3 DNA. A D gene is named only where the DNA matches it firmly. Clone size, where shown, is once, few, many, or a class for clones that have expanded.

NA NA TRBJ1-1 TRBV4-1 CASSQVRARDTEAFF TGCGCCAGCAGCCAAGTACGGGCCAGGGACACTGAAGCTTTCTTT
NA NA TRBJ2-7 TRBV30 CAWSVIGSISYEQYF TGTGCCTGGAGTGTAATAGGCAGTATCTCCTACGAGCAGTACTTC
TRBD2 NA TRBJ2-1 TRBV12-3/TRBV12-4 CASSLGRESRTFF TGTGCCAGCAGTTTAGGGCGGGAGTCTCGAACGTTCTTC
NA NA TRBJ1-5 TRBV7-9 CASSPLGGNQPQHF TGTGCCAGCAGCCCGCTGGGCGGCAATCAGCCCCAGCATTTT
TRBD1 NA TRBJ1-5 TRBV2 CASSETGPNQPQHF TGTGCCAGCAGCGAGACAGGGCCCAATCAGCCCCAGCATTTT
NA NA TRBJ2-2 TRBV6-2/TRBV6-3 CASSTRSTIGGELFF TGTGCCAGCAGTACACGGTCGACTATTGGCGGGGAGCTGTTTTTT
NA NA TRBJ1-5 TRBV29-1 CSVGGYSNQPQHF TGCAGCGTTGGGGGGTATAGCAATCAGCCCCAGCATTTT
TRBD1 NA TRBJ1-4 TRBV7-9 CASSQRAGQGASEKLFF TGTGCCAGCAGCCAGAGAGCGGGACAGGGGGCGTCCGAAAAACTGTTTTTT
NA once TRBJ1-4 TRBV6-4 CASSDGPSDSLATNEKLFF TGTGCCAGCAGTGACGGGCCGTCTGATTCCCTTGCAACTAATGAAAAACTGTTTTTT
NA once TRBJ1-6 TRBV7-2 CASSLVGGIDSPLHF TGTGCCAGCAGCTTGGTCGGGGGTATCGATTCACCCCTCCACTTT
NA NA TRBJ2-2 TRBV24-1 CATSRVVGENTGELFF TGTGCCACCAGTCGCGTTGTAGGGGAAAACACCGGGGAGCTGTTTTTT
NA NA TRBJ1-3 TRBV4-2 CASSQEVFGGGNGNTIYF TGTGCCAGCAGCCAAGAGGTCTTCGGGGGAGGTAATGGAAACACCATATATTTT
NA NA TRBJ2-5 TRBV19 CASSRGQQETQYF TGTGCCAGTAGTAGGGGACAACAAGAGACCCAGTACTTC
NA NA TRBJ1-1 TRBV20-1 CSARNTYEAFF TGCAGTGCTAGGAACACTTACGAAGCTTTCTTT
NA NA TRBJ1-6 TRBV11-3 CASSLSGNSPLHF TGTGCCAGCAGCTTATCAGGAAATTCACCCCTCCACTTT
TRBD2 once TRBJ2-7 TRBV11-2 CASSSIAGGPSYEQYF TGTGCCAGCAGCTCCATAGCGGGAGGGCCCTCCTACGAGCAGTACTTC
NA few TRBJ1-4 TRBV12-3/TRBV12-4 CASTSTAGEKLFF TGTGCCAGCACCTCGACAGCGGGGGAAAAACTGTTTTTT
TRBD1 NA TRBJ1-1 TRBV14 CASSQGTGGAFEAFF TGTGCCAGCAGCCAAGGGACAGGGGGCGCGTTTGAAGCTTTCTTT
NA NA TRBJ1-2 TRBV6-5 CASMPTELGYTF TGTGCCAGCATGCCCACAGAGCTAGGCTACACCTTC
TRBD2 NA TRBJ2-2 TRBV10-3 CAISASLAGTTGELFF TGTGCCATCAGTGCTAGTTTAGCGGGGACCACCGGGGAGCTGTTTTTT
TRBD1 NA TRBJ1-2 TRBV24-1 CATSDYGQGSHYGYTF TGTGCCACCAGTGACTATGGACAGGGTTCTCACTATGGCTACACCTTC
NA NA TRBJ2-2 TRBV28 CAAQGPGELFF TGTGCGGCTCAGGGTCCCGGGGAGCTGTTTTTT
TRBD2 NA TRBJ2-7 TRBV7-9 CASSLRSGRYEQYF TGTGCCAGCAGCTTAAGAAGCGGGAGATACGAGCAGTACTTC
NA many TRBJ1-1 TRBV19 CATRPGTGVDEAFF TGTGCCACCCGCCCCGGGACGGGCGTCGATGAAGCTTTCTTT
TRBD2 NA TRBJ2-5 TRBV7-2 CASSSGLAGVIQETQYF TGTGCCAGCAGTTCGGGACTAGCGGGGGTAATACAAGAGACCCAGTACTTC
TRBD1 NA TRBJ2-5 TRBV5-5 CASSWTGGAETQYF TGTGCCAGCAGCTGGACAGGGGGCGCGGAGACCCAGTACTTC
TRBD1 NA TRBJ2-3 TRBV4-3 CASSPEQGYGTDTQYF TGCGCCAGCAGCCCAGAACAGGGGTACGGCACAGATACGCAGTATTTT
TRBD1 once TRBJ1-2 TRBV7-2 CASSLDRGGYGYTF TGTGCCAGCAGCTTGGACAGGGGGGGGTATGGCTACACCTTC
TRBD2 NA TRBJ2-3 TRBV9 CASSVGGGSTDTQYF TGTGCCAGCAGCGTAGGCGGGGGGTCCACAGATACGCAGTATTTT
TRBD1 NA TRBJ2-7 TRBV3-1/TRBV3-2 CASKPTGARNEQYF TGTGCCAGCAAACCGACAGGGGCCCGAAACGAGCAGTACTTC
TRBD1 NA TRBJ2-3 TRBV5-1 CATSDRVTDTQYF TGCGCCACCTCGGACAGGGTCACAGATACGCAGTATTTT
NA once TRBJ1-2 TRBV18 CASSQTAMYGYTF TGTGCCAGCTCACAGACAGCCATGTATGGCTACACCTTC
NA NA TRBJ2-3 TRBV5-1 CASSFAGRGTDTQYF TGCGCCAGCAGCTTCGCGGGCCGCGGGACAGATACGCAGTATTTT
NA NA TRBJ2-2 TRBV6-4 CASSDRDTGELFF TGTGCCAGCAGTGACAGGGACACCGGGGAGCTGTTTTTT
NA NA TRBJ2-3 TRBV6-6 CASSYALRGRTDTQYF TGTGCCAGCAGTTATGCGTTGCGGGGTAGGACAGATACGCAGTATTTT
NA once TRBJ2-3 TRBV29-1 CSVEYLTDTQYF TGCAGCGTTGAATACCTCACAGATACGCAGTATTTT
NA once TRBJ1-5 TRBV9 CASSVDPGNNQPQHF TGTGCCAGCAGCGTAGACCCCGGGAACAATCAGCCCCAGCATTTT
NA few TRBJ2-2 TRBV9 CASSAVRVANTGELFF TGTGCCAGCAGCGCGGTCAGGGTCGCGAACACCGGGGAGCTGTTTTTT
TRBD2 NA TRBJ2-1 TRBV24-1 CATSDRAGVGEQFF TGTGCCACCAGTGACAGGGCGGGGGTTGGCGAGCAGTTCTTC
TRBD1 NA TRBJ2-3 TRBV5-1 CASSLGQGSDTQYF TGCGCCAGCAGCTTGGGACAGGGATCAGATACGCAGTATTTT
NA NA TRBJ2-5 TRBV5-1 CASSLEGGAETQYF TGCGCCAGCAGCTTGGAAGGCGGGGCGGAGACCCAGTACTTC
NA NA TRBJ1-1 TRBV11-3 CASSSGGLPGLGEAFF TGTGCCAGCAGCTCTGGCGGCCTACCAGGCTTGGGTGAAGCTTTCTTT
NA NA TRBJ1-3 TRBV3-1/TRBV3-2 CASSPGNTIYF TGTGCCAGCAGCCCAGGAAACACCATATATTTT
NA NA TRBJ2-5 TRBV3-1/TRBV3-2 CASSYLRETQYF TGTGCCAGCAGCTACCTTAGGGAGACCCAGTACTTC
NA NA TRBJ1-2 TRBV27 CASSQLVGNYGYTF TGTGCCAGCAGCCAGTTAGTCGGAAACTATGGCTACACCTTC
TRBD2 NA TRBJ2-1 TRBV6-5 CASNSAGPYNEQFF TGTGCCAGCAATTCAGCGGGGCCTTATAATGAGCAGTTCTTC
TRBD1 NA TRBJ1-2 TRBV7-8 CASSLPGQGADGYTF TGTGCCAGCAGCCTTCCGGGACAGGGGGCGGATGGCTACACCTTC
NA NA TRBJ1-1 TRBV6-5 CASSYSMGVGTEAFF TGTGCCAGCAGTTACTCGATGGGGGTGGGGACTGAAGCTTTCTTT
NA NA TRBJ1-2 TRBV5-8 CASSWGTSPLWSGYTF TGTGCCAGCAGCTGGGGGACTTCCCCCCTTTGGTCTGGCTACACCTTC
TRBD1 NA TRBJ1-1 TRBV5-6 CASSLAGQVITEAFF TGTGCCAGCAGCTTGGCCGGACAGGTAATAACTGAAGCTTTCTTT
NA once TRBJ2-5 TRBV11-2 CASSTQTYQETQYF TGTGCCAGCAGTACACAGACCTACCAAGAGACCCAGTACTTC
TRBD1 NA TRBJ1-5 TRBV7-2 CASNNRGSNQPQHF TGTGCCAGCAATAACAGGGGTTCGAATCAGCCCCAGCATTTT
TRBD1 NA TRBJ1-6 TRBV7-9 CASSAGQGDNSPLHF TGTGCCAGCAGCGCGGGACAGGGTGATAATTCACCCCTCCACTTT